A single sample gave rise to the 13 T cell receptor beta chains below, sequenced in a study of OX40 agonist ivuxolimab in advanced cancers. Measured with immunoSEQ multiplex PCR; TCRdb has only the in-frame clones, and not every one. Found here are 99,000 or so clones, less than 95% of them singletons; the top ten hold around 0.17%. The source was CD4+ or CD8+ T cells sorted from blood, collected in a trial of the OX40 agonist ivuxolimab. These receptors originate from an adult with an advanced solid tumor such as melanoma, head and neck, liver or kidney cancer.

This clone has a single count. The V and J genes are TRBV2 and TRBJ2-3, with a possible D match to TRBD1 (5 bases). Trimming stripped 6 bases from V and 11 bases from J, with 18 bases between. The CDR3 has 13 residues. Germline CDR1 SNHLY, CDR2 FYNNEI. The CDR3 loop reads CASSIGVQSEQYF. The CDR3 nucleotides are TGTGCCAGCAGCATAGGGGTACAGAGCGAGCAGTATTTT.

The table lists this clone with a count of one. The chain recombines TRBV7-2 with TRBJ1-2; D unclear. Looked up from germline, CDR1 is SGHTA and CDR2 is FQGNSA. V was trimmed by 0 bases and J by 4 bases, leaving 9 bases between them. The CDR3 runs 14 residues. Here the CDR3 reads CASSLAFAGYGYTF. DNA for the CDR3: TGTGCCAGCAGCTTAGCTTTCGCAGGCTATGGCTACACCTTC.

This chain connects TRBV6-1 to TRBJ1-4; 7 bases align to TRBD1. The V segment lost 6 bases and the J segment 1 base; nucleotides outside the gene matches: 2. Germline CDR1 is MNHNS and CDR2 is SASEGT. This CDR3 contains 14 residues. The chain's CDR3 is CASSSGGTNEKLFF. CDR3 bases: TGTGCCAGCAGCTCAGGGGGAACTAATGAAAAACTGTTTTTT.

This clone has just one count. The rearrangement uses TRBV30 and TRBJ1-1, with D possibly TRBD1 on 5 matching bases. The CDR3 runs to 13 residues. Between the trimmed V and J ends, which lost 2 bases and 7 bases, there was a span of 14 bases. Germline assignment: CDR1 GTSNPN and CDR2 SVGIG (reference sequence). The CDR3 here is CAWSRNGAHEAFF. CDR3 sequence (DNA): TGTGCCTGGAGTCGGAACGGGGCTCATGAAGCTTTCTTT.

This chain joins TRBV7-2 and TRBJ1-1; 8 bases are a match to TRBD1. The junction had 3 bases not matched to a gene; V was cut back by 3 bases and J by 0 bases. The CDR3 extends over 15 amino acids. Germline CDR1 is SGHTA and CDR2 is FQGNSA. CDR3 nucleotide sequence: TGTGCCAGCAGCTTTGGACAGGGACTGAACACTGAAGCTTTCTTT. As protein: CASSFGQGLNTEAFF.

CDR3 amino acids: CASSSDSTAGELFF. For the CDR3, the DNA is TGTGCCAGCAGCTCCGACTCGACGGCCGGGGAGCTGTTTTTT. The rearrangement uses TRBV7-6 and TRBJ2-2; D not resolved. CDR1 is SGHVS, CDR2 FNYEAQ, per germline. The CDR3 is 14 amino acids. V was clipped by 4 bases and J by 6 bases, with 12 bases between them.

This chain links TRBV5-1 with TRBJ2-5, with D possibly being TRBD1 (7 bases). Trimming stripped 1 base from V and 5 bases from J, with 18 bases between. This CDR3 contains 16 residues. Per the germline V gene, CDR1 is SGHRS and CDR2 is YFSETQ. CDR3 sequence: CASSLPPQGRKETQYF. The CDR3 DNA reads TGCGCCAGCAGCTTGCCCCCACAGGGGAGGAAGGAGACCCAGTACTTC.

Written as DNA, the CDR3 is TGCGCCAGCAGCAGGCTGACTAGCGGCTACAATGAGCAGTTCTTC. It yields the protein CASSRLTSGYNEQFF. This sequence joins TRBV5-1 and TRBJ2-1, with TRBD2 identical over 9 bases. The germline V gene has CDR1 SGHRS and CDR2 YFSETQ. The V segment lost 4 bases and the J segment 3 bases; nucleotides outside the gene matches: 5. This CDR3 is 15 amino acids long.

With regard to this clone: The sample holds other DNA sequences that translate to the same CDR3. This rearrangement joins TRBV7-2 to TRBJ1-5, with TRBD1 as a possible D gene (6 bases). Deletions cut 5 bases from V and 4 bases from J, with 9 bases between. The CDR3 consists of 13 residues. The germline CDR1 and CDR2 sequences are SGHTA and FQGNSA. CDR3 loop: CASSLDRNQPQHF. The CDR3 DNA sequence: TGTGCCAGCAGCCTCGACAGGAATCAGCCCCAGCATTTT.

The CDR3 here is CASSYNPVGTQYF. The CDR3 region has the DNA TGTGCCAGCAGTTATAACCCCGTGGGGACCCAGTACTTC. The J gene is TRBJ2-5, the V gene TRBV7-9; D is uncertain. V lost 6 bases to trimming and J lost 7 bases, with 15 bases between them. The CDR3 has 13 amino acids. CDR1 is SEHNR, CDR2 FQNEAQ, per germline (reference sequence).

This sequence joins TRBV5-1 and TRBJ2-4; no reliable D call. The V gene's germline CDR1 is SGHRS and CDR2 YFSETQ. Trimming cost V 3 bases and J 10 bases, with 17 bases left between them. CDR3 size: 14 residues. In nucleotides, the CDR3 is TGCGCCAGCAGCTCCGGCCCCCCGTTCGCTATTCAGTACTTC. Its translation: CASSSGPPFAIQYF.

This rearrangement joins TRBV7-2 to TRBJ2-5; unclear D gene. CDR1 and CDR2 from the germline V gene are SGHTA and FQGNSA. V was cut by 5 bases and J by 8 bases, with 15 bases left in between. CDR3 length equals 13 residues. Here the CDR3 reads CASSVGRPRTQYF. For the CDR3, the DNA is TGTGCCAGCAGCGTTGGACGTCCCAGAACCCAGTACTTC.

The chain recombines TRBV7-2 with TRBJ1-5; D remains unclear. Germline-derived CDR1 and CDR2 are SGHTA and FQGNSA. Trimming pared 6 bases from V and 7 bases from J, leaving 16 bases between. The CDR3 runs 14 residues. DNA for the CDR3: TGTGCCAGCAGTCGCCGACAAAATGGGCAGCCCCAGCATTTT. Translation gives CASSRRQNGQPQHF.